The clone carrying this T cell receptor beta chain was observed a few times. Mouse germline and gene names are used. The sequence runs out 4 residues before the end of the CDR3; the remainder is reconstructed from the germline J gene. The data originate from a study of CD8+ T cells in alopecia areata. Study information: Transfer of skin from roughly 6-12-month-old C3H/HeJ graft donors with spontaneous alopecia was made to 7-10-week-old female C3H/HeJ mice.

The CDR3 consists of 14 residues. Germline lookup yields CDR1 NSQYPW and CDR2 LRSPGD (reference sequence). Investigators isolated RNA and reverse transcribed it into cDNA to act as the sequencing template. Here immunoSEQ multiplex PCR was the method, and the copy in TCRdb shows in-frame clones only, minus some. There are 90,000 to 130,000 clones in the sample, none observed a single time. V gene TRBV1 combines with J gene TRBJ2-1, with 12 bases that match TRBD1. The sequenced sample consisted of lesional skin. This receptor was obtained from a C3H/HeJ mouse with alopecia areata. Mice of this strain are of MHC haplotype H2-k. Here the CDR3 reads CTCRGTGGWAEQFF. The sequenced part of the CDR3 DNA is TGCACCTGCAGGGGGACAGGGGGCTGGGCT.